Sequencing of this T cell receptor (beta chain) was carried out in a study of T cell responses to AZD1222 COVID-19 vaccine. Findings of the study overall: The study found vaccine-associated CD4 TCRs spanning spike, dominant at 160-218 and 743-854. It should be noted that donors were predominantly white British and more often female, and clonal diversity was possibly underestimated. Compared with day 0, the breadth and depth of the Spike-specific TCR repertoire rose significantly after two doses of AZD1222.

CDR1 SNHLY and CDR2 FYNNEI come from the germline V gene. The CDR3 runs to 15 residues. Comments on this clone: Its antigen is still unknown. At one boundary the junction diverges from the germline segment, which might be a read error.

The assay was immunoSEQ multiplex PCR, and TCRdb's table has in-frame clones only and misses some. The table records tens of thousands of clones, 60% to 85% of them present only once. This TCR came from an adult in good health. This chain uses TRBV2 with TRBJ2-3; tentatively, D is TRBD2 (5 bases). Source: peripheral blood, taken on day 0 of AZD1222 vaccination. The CDR3 nucleotides are TGTGCCAGCAATGAACTGGCGGAAGGAGGAGATACGCAGTATTTT. Protein: CASNELAEGGDTQYF.